This T cell receptor beta chain was retrieved from a study of blood T cell repertoires in COVID-19. Study information: T cells, B-cell-depleted T cells, or PBMCs supplied cDNA or gDNA.

Sequencing was performed with immunoSEQ multiplex PCR; in TCRdb, only in-frame clones are kept and a portion is missing. The data contain about 350,000 clones, roughly nine tenths of them seen just once; the ten biggest clones take up roughly 4%. This clone was found a few times. Sequenced material: peripheral blood. This TCR was recovered from a woman in her fifties or sixties with COVID-19, enrolled during active disease.

CDR3 nucleotide sequence: TGTGCCAGCAGTTACTCGTACCAGGGTTCTACCGAAGCTTTCTTT. Its protein product is CASSYSYQGSTEAFF. The chain is built from TRBV6-5 and TRBJ1-1; D perhaps matches TRBD1 (5 bases). Germline CDR1 MNHEY, CDR2 SVGAGI. With 0 bases removed from V and 8 bases from J, the gap between germline ends came to 16 bases. This CDR3 comprises 15 residues.